This T cell receptor beta chain originates from a study of cytomegalovirus exposure and HLA in healthy donors. Study findings and constraints: A later analysis linked a missense DCLRE1C variant to TCR beta V- and J-gene trimming. Usually a TCR sequence was rare, but some public TCRs were found in many donors.

Deletions cut 2 bases from V and 7 bases from J, with 12 bases between. The length of the CDR3 is 14 residues. Looked up from germline, CDR1 is MNHNS and CDR2 is SASEGT. 13 Jbeta primers and 60 Vbeta primers were used for the PCR. Sequencing was performed with immunoSEQ multiplex PCR; in TCRdb, only in-frame clones are kept and a portion is missing. Of around 140,000 clones in the sample, 77% were seen once. As regards this clone: Its target is not known.

The source is an older woman in good health and CMV-seronegative. The sequencing input was PBMCs. This chain joins TRBV6-1 and TRBJ1-5; D remains unclear. The CDR3 sequence: CASSETMVGQPQHF. The CDR3 nucleotides are TGTGCCAGCAGTGAAACAATGGTGGGCCAGCCCCAGCATTTT.